Below, 8 T cell receptor beta chains from the same sample are listed, as sequenced in a study of regulatory T cells in long-lasting Graves disease. Time point noted: newly diagnosed GD, antithyroid drugs for less than 3 months. RNA from PBMCs was the source of the TCR library. The authors built TCR beta libraries using iRepertoire HTBI primers and Arm-PCR of CDR3 regions. TCRdb fed the multiplex PCR reads into MiXCR, producing one record per CDR3 protein. The table has approximately 490,000 distinct CDR3 sequences, around 15% seen once. These data are also associated with another study on T cells in Graves' hyperthyroidism and ophthalmopathy.

The sequencing used peripheral blood mononuclear cells (PBMCs), collected at new diagnosis, from a patient treated with antithyroid drugs. The receptor source for this set is a man aged 40-49 years with Graves disease.

This clonotype was detected many times. V gene TRBV11-2 combines with J gene TRBJ2-2; TRBD1 might be the D (5 bases). The V and J ends lost 5 bases and 4 bases respectively, with 14 bases between them. The CDR3 has 15 residues. The germline V gene encodes CDR1 SGHAT and CDR2 FQNNGV. DNA for the CDR3: TGTGCCAGCAGCCTCCGACAGCGTTCCACCGGGGAGCTGTTTTTT. Its translation is CASSLRQRSTGELFF.

The chain recombines TRBV20-1 with TRBJ2-5, with 12 bases that match TRBD2. The end of the DNA is better explained by TRBJ2-1, so the J call may be wrong. The V gene's germline CDR1 is DFQATT and CDR2 SNEGSKA (reference sequence). The CDR3 extends over 15 amino acids. The CDR3 nucleotides are TGCAGTGCTACCGGACTAGCGGGAATTGGCAATGAGCAGTTCTTC. Its protein is CSATGLAGIGNEQFF.

This clonotype was seen ten or more times. V and J are TRBV20-1 and TRBJ2-7; 10 nucleotides agree with TRBD1. The CDR3 spans 16 residues. Losses at the gene ends were 1 base for V and 6 bases for J; bases not matched to a gene: 12. The germline CDR1 and CDR2 sequences are DFQATT and SNEGSKA (reference sequence). The CDR3 sequence is CSARGPRGQGSGEQYF. The CDR3 nucleotides are TGCAGTGCTAGAGGCCCTCGGGGACAGGGGTCGGGCGAGCAGTACTTC.

This clonotype has just a few counts. The V gene is TRBV30, the J gene TRBJ1-2; D unclear. Looked up from germline, CDR1 is GTSNPN and CDR2 is SVGIG (reference sequence). Trimming removed 4 bases at V and 10 bases at J, with 4 bases between. The CDR3 runs to 8 residues. The CDR3: CAWNSYTF. Here the CDR3 DNA reads TGTGCCTGGAATTCCTACACCTTC.

This clonotype was observed many times. The chain joins TRBV20-1 to TRBJ2-7, with 11 bases fitting TRBD2. The V segment lost 5 bases and the J segment 9 bases; nucleotides outside the gene matches: 9. This CDR3 region has 13 residues. The germline V gene has CDR1 DFQATT and CDR2 SNEGSKA (reference sequence). The CDR3 loop is CSAAIAGGARQYF. The CDR3 region has the DNA TGCAGTGCTGCGATAGCGGGAGGGGCTCGGCAGTACTTC.

This clonotype was seen more than once but under ten times. The J gene is TRBJ2-5, the V gene TRBV2; D not certain. The germline V gene encodes CDR1 SNHLY and CDR2 FYNNEI. The CDR3 is made up of 12 amino acids. Trimming removed 5 bases at V and 1 base at J, with 5 bases between. The CDR3 DNA reads as TGTGCCAGCAGTTCCGCCCAAGAGACCCAGTACTTC. Protein: CASSSAQETQYF.

For this clonotype: This may be a read error: a much more frequent sequence differs by one nucleotide. The chain combines TRBV5-1 with TRBJ2-1; possibly TRBD2 for D (5 bases). Trimming removed 1 base at V and 13 bases at J, with 18 bases between. The CDR3 length is 14 residues. The germline CDR1 and CDR2 sequences are SGHRS and YFSETQ. In DNA form, the CDR3 reads TGCGCCAGCAGCTTGTACGGGATGCGAGAGACCCAGTTCTTC. Protein: CASSLYGMRETQFF.

This clonotype has a count of ten or more. The CDR3 loop reads CSGRTSYNEQFF. CDR3 sequence (DNA): TGCAGTGGTCGGACCTCCTACAATGAGCAGTTCTTC. The chain combines TRBV20-1 with TRBJ2-1; no reliable D call. The V gene lost 7 bases and the J gene lost 0 bases, with 7 bases spanning the gap. This CDR3 region has 12 residues. The germline gives CDR1 DFQATT, CDR2 SNEGSKA (reference sequence).